This entry is about one T cell receptor beta chain. Its antigen is undetermined. The data stem from a study of identical twins. TCRdb analysed the 5' RACE reads with MiXCR anew, one entry per CDR3 protein. The table lists 1.5 million to 2 million distinct CDR3 sequences, roughly a third of them singletons. CDR1 and CDR2 (germline): SQVTM, ANQGSEA. The V end lost 0 bases, the J end lost 4 bases, and 11 bases lay between the germline ends. The CDR3 covers 14 residues. Broader study findings: An excess of low generation probability was shown by twin-shared out-of-frame alpha sequences. Out-of-frame beta sequences exhibited a weaker degree of excess twin sharing.

The chain joins TRBV29-1 to TRBJ2-3; no definite D call. Sequenced material: cord blood. The sequence came from a newborn girl in good health. CDR3 bases: TGCAGCGTTGAAGATCGAATCCGCGCAGATACGCAGTATTTT. Protein: CSVEDRIRADTQYF.